Each of the 15 T cell receptor beta chains below was sequenced from the same sample in a study of T cell responses to AZD1222 COVID-19 vaccine. The method was immunoSEQ multiplex PCR; TCRdb's version includes in-frame clones alone and lacks a portion of them. The sample includes roughly 180,000 clones, 90% to 95% of them seen just once. The specimen comprised peripheral blood, sampled on day 0 of AZD1222 vaccination. Receptors were obtained from an adult in good health.

The V and J genes are TRBV2 and TRBJ1-4, with 8 bases identical to TRBD1. The trim removed 6 bases at V and 8 bases at J, leaving 8 bases unmatched. Germline V gene lookup returns CDR1 SNHLY and CDR2 FYNNEI. The CDR3 totals 14 residues. Here the CDR3 DNA reads TGTGCCAGCAGCGAGGACAGGGTAGGGGAAAAACTGTTTTTT. Amino acid sequence: CASSEDRVGEKLFF.

The rearrangement uses TRBV11-2 and TRBJ2-7; D ambiguous. V lost 0 bases and J lost 4, with 10 bases in between. CDR1 SGHAT and CDR2 FQNNGV come from the germline V gene. The CDR3 consists of 14 residues. Written as DNA, the CDR3 is TGTGCCAGCAGCTTAGAGTTGGCCGGGTACGAGCAGTACTTC. Protein sequence: CASSLELAGYEQYF.

This clone is a singleton in its sample. V and J are TRBV11-3 and TRBJ2-3; 9 nucleotides line up with TRBD1. This CDR3 is 15 amino acids long. Germline CDR1 SGHNT, CDR2 YENEEA. The J segment lost 5 bases and the V segment lost 1 base, leaving 4 bases of the junction unmatched. The CDR3 sequence is CASSLGQGGQDTQYF. CDR3 bases: TGTGCCAGCAGCTTAGGACAGGGGGGTCAAGATACGCAGTATTTT.

The rearrangement joins TRBV6-5 to TRBJ2-1, with TRBD1 as a possible D gene (6 bases). The CDR3 is 14 amino acids. Between the trimmed V and J ends, which lost 6 bases and 5 bases, there was a span of 14 bases. Germline V lookup: CDR1 MNHEY, CDR2 SVGAGI. CDR3 DNA: TGTGCCAGCAGACGCCTAGGGGGTCACAATGAGCAGTTCTTC. Translated, it gives CASRRLGGHNEQFF.

The chain employs TRBV4-1 and TRBJ1-5; D is perhaps TRBD1 (6 bases). The length of the CDR3 is 15 residues. Trimming shortened V by 3 bases and J by 0 bases, and 9 bases separated the two germline ends. Looked up from germline, CDR1 is MGHRA and CDR2 is YSYEKL. For the CDR3, the DNA is TGCGCCAGCAGCCACCGGACAGATAGCAATCAGCCCCAGCATTTT. Translated: CASSHRTDSNQPQHF.

This clone was seen more than once but under ten times. The V gene is TRBV29-1, the J gene TRBJ1-2; D uncertain. This CDR3 spans 11 amino acids. The germline CDR1 and CDR2 sequences are SQVTM and ANQGSEA. The ends were cut back, 1 base at V and 3 bases at J, with 3 bases in the middle. The CDR3 sequence is CSVEADYGYTF. For the CDR3, the DNA is TGCAGCGTTGAAGCAGACTATGGCTACACCTTC.

This clone appeared a single time. The V call is TRBV2, the J call TRBJ1-2; D may be TRBD1 (5 bases). The CDR3 is 14 amino acids. The germline CDR1 and CDR2 sequences are SNHLY and FYNNEI. With 1 base removed from V and 4 bases from J, the gap between germline ends came to 10 bases. For the CDR3, the DNA is TGTGCCAGCAGTGAAGACAGGCGCGGCTATGGCTACACCTTC. Protein: CASSEDRRGYGYTF. Full variable domain (outside the CDR3, taken from reference TRBV2 and TRBJ1-2): EPEVTQTPSHQVTQMGQEVILRCVPISNHLYFYWYRQILGQKVEFLVSFYNNEISEKSEIFDDQFSVERPDGSNFTLKIRSTKLEDSAMYFCASSEDRRGYGYTFGSGTRLTVV.

The V and J genes are TRBV6-5 and TRBJ1-1, with D tentatively TRBD1 (5 bases). From germline, CDR1 is MNHEY and CDR2 SVGAGI. Trimming stripped 2 bases from V and 2 bases from J, with 9 bases between. CDR3 length equals 14 residues. In DNA, the CDR3 is TGTGCCAGCAGTTACGGTGACAGTAACACTGAAGCTTTCTTT. Translating it yields CASSYGDSNTEAFF.

V usage is TRBV18 and J usage is TRBJ2-3, with a tentative D call TRBD1 (6 bases). Trimming cost V 6 bases and J 0 bases, with 13 bases left between them. The CDR3 covers 15 residues. CDR1 is KGHSH and CDR2 is LQKENI in the germline V gene. CDR3 sequence: CASSPQQGSTDTQYF. The DNA of the CDR3 is TGTGCCAGCTCCCCTCAACAGGGTAGCACAGATACGCAGTATTTT. The full variable domain, completed using reference TRBV18 and TRBJ2-3, is NAGVMQNPRHLVRRRGQEARLRCSPMKGHSHVYWYRQLPEEGLKFMVYLQKENIIDESGMPKERFSAEFPKEGPSILRIQQVVRGDSAAYFCASSPQQGSTDTQYFGPGTRLTVL.

This clone was recorded once. V is TRBV6-4 and J is TRBJ1-6; 12 nucleotides agree with TRBD1. After removal of 5 bases from V and 9 bases from J, the junction contained 2 bases not matched to a gene. In germline, CDR1 is MRHNA, CDR2 SNTAGT. This CDR3 is built from 14 residues. The CDR3 here is CASSPGQGASPLHF. The CDR3 DNA sequence: TGTGCCAGCAGTCCGGGACAGGGGGCTTCACCCCTCCACTTT.

This chain connects TRBV27 to TRBJ1-4; D gene uncertain. The V gene lost 1 base and the J gene lost 0 bases, with 3 bases spanning the gap. Germline-derived CDR1 and CDR2 are MNHEY and SMNVEV (reference sequence). The CDR3 contains 14 residues. The CDR3 region has the DNA TGTGCCAGCAGTTTATGGCCAACTAATGAAAAACTGTTTTTT. The encoded protein is CASSLWPTNEKLFF. The full variable domain, with the rest looked up from reference TRBV27 and TRBJ1-4, is EAQVTQNPRYLITVTGKKLTVTCSQNMNHEYMSWYRQDPGLGLRQIYYSMNVEVTDKGDVPEGYKVSRKEKRNFPLILESPSPNQTSLYFCASSLWPTNEKLFFGSGTQLSVL.

This chain connects TRBV4-2 to TRBJ2-2; possible D gene TRBD1, 5 bases. The CDR3 runs 19 residues. Germline loops: CDR1 LGHNA, CDR2 YNFKEQ. V was cut by 0 bases and J by 1 base, with 18 bases left in between. CDR3 in amino acids: CASSQEPSRQSLNTGELFF. CDR3 nucleotide sequence: TGTGCCAGCAGCCAAGAACCCTCACGACAGTCCCTGAACACCGGGGAGCTGTTTTTT.

The chain employs TRBV28 and TRBJ1-2; D gene uncertain. The germline CDR1 and CDR2 sequences are MDHEN and SYDVKM. Trimming removed 3 bases from V and 9 bases from J, with 17 bases in between. The CDR3 is 14 residues long. The CDR3 reads CASSFSGIQYSYTF. In nucleotides, the CDR3 is TGTGCCAGCAGTTTTTCCGGGATACAGTATAGCTACACCTTC.

The chain uses TRBV27 and TRBJ1-5; possible D gene TRBD1, 6 bases. Trimming shortened V by 8 bases and J by 4 bases, and 21 bases separated the two germline ends. This CDR3 spans 16 amino acids. Germline V gene lookup returns CDR1 MNHEY and CDR2 SMNVEV (reference sequence). Written as DNA, the CDR3 is TGTGCCAGCGCCCATTGGGGGGCCATTCGTAATCAGCCCCAGCATTTT. This sequence encodes CASAHWGAIRNQPQHF.

V usage is TRBV5-1 and J usage is TRBJ1-4, with D uncertain. There are 15 residues in the CDR3. Germline V CDR1 and CDR2: SGHRS, YFSETQ. V lost 0 bases and J 8 bases, leaving 14 bases between the germline ends. The CDR3 sequence: CASSLGAPLEEKLFF. CDR3 DNA: TGCGCCAGCAGCTTGGGGGCCCCGCTGGAGGAAAAACTGTTTTTT.